The 6 T cell receptor beta chains below all came from one sample that was sequenced in a study of CD8 T cells in Susac syndrome. Random hexamers primed reverse transcription of about 0.5 to 1 ug RNA. MiXCR was run by TCRdb on the immunoSEQ multiplex PCR reads, yielding one entry per CDR3 protein. This sample has fewer than 200,000 distinct CDR3 sequences, with around 96% found just once. Sequences were obtained from CD4+ T cells from PBMCs. The receptors were gathered from a human donor in good health.

The chain is built from TRBV7-2 and TRBJ2-2, with D unclear. The CDR3 loop spans 13 amino acids. V was pared by 5 bases and J by 6 bases, with 10 bases between. In germline, CDR1 is SGHTA, CDR2 FQGNSA. CDR3 DNA sequence: TGTGCCAGCAGCGTCGTCCCTTCCGGGGAGCTGTTTTTT. Its protein is CASSVVPSGELFF.

This chain connects TRBV29-1 to TRBJ1-1; a possible D gene is TRBD1 (5 bases). Looked up from germline, CDR1 is SQVTM and CDR2 is ANQGSEA. V lost 7 bases, J lost 0 bases, and 9 bases lay in between. This CDR3 has 12 residues. CDR3 residues: CSGAGLNTEAFF. In DNA, the CDR3 is TGCAGCGGGGCAGGGCTGAACACTGAAGCTTTCTTT.

This clonotype was seen only once. The chain links TRBV7-2 to TRBJ2-5, with D possibly being TRBD2 (5 bases). The V gene lost 8 bases and the J gene lost 7 bases, with 14 bases spanning the gap. There are 12 residues in the CDR3. From germline, CDR1 is SGHTA and CDR2 FQGNSA. The CDR3 here is CASSEVEGTQYF. CDR3 nucleotides: TGTGCCAGCTCCGAAGTTGAGGGGACCCAGTACTTC.

For the CDR3, the DNA is TGCGCCAGCAGCCTACCGGGACAGGGGACCGAGCAGTACTTC. Translating it yields CASSLPGQGTEQYF. The chain uses TRBV5-1 and TRBJ2-7; 10 nucleotides align to TRBD1. Trimming removed 4 bases from V and 6 bases from J; junction bases left unmatched: 7. This CDR3 contains 14 residues. Germline V gene sequence: CDR1 SGHRS, CDR2 YFSETQ.

This clonotype came up once. The chain carries TRBV19 and TRBJ2-1; D is uncertain. The ends were cut back, 4 bases at V and 7 bases at J, with 5 bases in the middle. Germline V CDR1 and CDR2: LNHDA, SQIVND (reference sequence). CDR3 length: 11 amino acids. The CDR3 protein is CASSKWNEQFF. The CDR3 region has the DNA TGTGCCAGTAGTAAATGGAATGAGCAGTTCTTC.

This sequence joins TRBV29-1 and TRBJ1-4; no firm D call. CDR1 is SQVTM, CDR2 ANQGSEA, per germline. Trimming took 4 bases from V and 8 from J, leaving 8 bases between them. The CDR3 has 11 amino acids. Here the CDR3 DNA reads TGCAGCGTTGCCGTGAGGGAAAAACTGTTTTTT. This translates into CSVAVREKLFF.